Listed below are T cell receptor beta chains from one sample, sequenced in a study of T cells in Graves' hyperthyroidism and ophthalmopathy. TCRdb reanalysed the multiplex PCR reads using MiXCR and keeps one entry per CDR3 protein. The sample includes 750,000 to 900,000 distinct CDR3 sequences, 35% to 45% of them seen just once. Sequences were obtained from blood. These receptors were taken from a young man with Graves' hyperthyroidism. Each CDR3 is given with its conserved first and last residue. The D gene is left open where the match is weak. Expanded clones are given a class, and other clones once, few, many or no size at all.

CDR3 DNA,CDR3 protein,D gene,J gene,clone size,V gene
TGTGCCAGCAGCTTCGAGTATATAGGAGGCGAGCAGTACTTC,CASSFEYIGGEQYF,NA,TRBJ2-7,NA,TRBV5-5
TGTGCCAGCAGGAGACCGGGACTAGCGGGCTACGAGCAGTACTTC,CASRRPGLAGYEQYF,TRBD2,TRBJ2-7,few,TRBV11-2
TGTGCCACCAGTCCTTCAGGGCAGACAGGGACCGGGGGAACTCAGCCCCAGCATTTT,CATSPSGQTGTGGTQPQHF,TRBD1,TRBJ1-5,NA,TRBV24-1
TGTGCCAGGGTGATGGGACTTAACTACGAGCAGTACTTC,CARVMGLNYEQYF,NA,TRBJ2-7,NA,TRBV7-2
TGTGCCAGCAGTTTGCTACAGGGATCTTCCGAGCAGTACTTC,CASSLLQGSSEQYF,NA,TRBJ2-7,NA,TRBV7-2
TGTGCCACCAGCAGTCCGGGACAGGGGTTGAACACTGAAGCTTTCTTT,CATSSPGQGLNTEAFF,TRBD1,TRBJ1-1,many,TRBV15
TGTGCCAGCAGCCAAGCTCCGACGGGCTACGAGCAGTACTTC,CASSQAPTGYEQYF,NA,TRBJ2-7,once,TRBV9
TGTGCCACGTCCGGGGAGGGGGCCGGGGAGCTGTTTTTT,CATSGEGAGELFF,NA,TRBJ2-2,many,TRBV24-1
TGCGCCAGCACCCCGACTAGCGGGAGCCGATGGTGGACCGGGGAGCTGTTTTTT,CASTPTSGSRWWTGELFF,TRBD2,TRBJ2-2,NA,TRBV5-1
TGCGCCAGCAGCCCTCAGCGGACAGGGGAAGGCTATGGCTACACCTTC,CASSPQRTGEGYGYTF,TRBD1,TRBJ1-2,NA,TRBV4-1
TGTGCCAGCAGCCCCCTAGCGGTCGGCACCGGGGAGCTGTTTTTT,CASSPLAVGTGELFF,TRBD2,TRBJ2-2,NA,TRBV7-2
TGCAGCGTCCTGGGCCCCACTGAAGCTTTCTTT,CSVLGPTEAFF,NA,TRBJ1-1,many,TRBV29-1
TGTGCCACCAGCAGAGACCCACCAGGGCTCACTGAAGCTTTCTTT,CATSRDPPGLTEAFF,NA,TRBJ1-1,many,TRBV15
TGTGCCAGCAGTGAAGAGTCGACGCGCGGCTACACCTTC,CASSEESTRGYTF,NA,TRBJ1-2,NA,TRBV6-6
TGTGCCAGTAGACCCCTGGAGGGAGGGGCGCTCACTGAAGCTTTCTTT,CASRPLEGGALTEAFF,NA,TRBJ1-1,few,TRBV19
TGCAGTGCTAGAGCGACTTACGAGCAGTACTTC,CSARATYEQYF,NA,TRBJ2-7,many,TRBV20-1
TGCAGTGCTCGGACAGGGGAATTTGGAACCACCATATATTTT,CSARTGEFGTTIYF,TRBD1,TRBJ1-3,NA,TRBV20-1
TGTGCCAGCAGGCGGAAGGGAACGGGCACCGGGGAGCTGTTTTTT,CASRRKGTGTGELFF,NA,TRBJ2-2,few,TRBV6-5
TGTGCCAGCAGCCTTCAGATCCCCTACGAGCAGTACTTC,CASSLQIPYEQYF,NA,TRBJ2-7,many,TRBV7-2
TGCAGTGCTAGCCGGGGCAGGGGGCAGGAGACCCAGTACTTC,CSASRGRGQETQYF,TRBD1,TRBJ2-5,many,TRBV20-1
TGTGCCAGCAGCTTTCAGGGGTACAACACTGAAGCTTTCTTT,CASSFQGYNTEAFF,NA,TRBJ1-1,few,TRBV7-9
TGTGCCAGCAGCCCGGGACAGGGGAGTTTCTACGAGCAGTACTTC,CASSPGQGSFYEQYF,TRBD1,TRBJ2-7,few,TRBV7-8
TGTGCCATCAAGGGGGCGACGGCAGGGGGCATCTATGGCTACACCTTC,CAIKGATAGGIYGYTF,TRBD1,TRBJ1-2,NA,TRBV10-3
TGTGCCAGCAGCTTAGAGGGCGGCGAAGATGAAGCTTTCTTT,CASSLEGGEDEAFF,NA,TRBJ1-1,many,TRBV7-6
TGTGCCAGCAGCGCCGGAATCTATGGCTACACCTTC,CASSAGIYGYTF,NA,TRBJ1-2,many,TRBV5-6
TGTGCCAGCAGCCACAATCCGGGGGACACTGAAGCTTTCTTT,CASSHNPGDTEAFF,NA,TRBJ1-1,NA,TRBV9
TGCGCCAGCAGCTTGGGGACCAAGAACACTGAAGCTTTCTTT,CASSLGTKNTEAFF,NA,TRBJ1-1,NA,TRBV5-1
TGCGCCAGCAGCCAAGTTCTGATCGCGAGAGAAAAACTGTTTTTT,CASSQVLIAREKLFF,NA,TRBJ1-4,few,TRBV4-3